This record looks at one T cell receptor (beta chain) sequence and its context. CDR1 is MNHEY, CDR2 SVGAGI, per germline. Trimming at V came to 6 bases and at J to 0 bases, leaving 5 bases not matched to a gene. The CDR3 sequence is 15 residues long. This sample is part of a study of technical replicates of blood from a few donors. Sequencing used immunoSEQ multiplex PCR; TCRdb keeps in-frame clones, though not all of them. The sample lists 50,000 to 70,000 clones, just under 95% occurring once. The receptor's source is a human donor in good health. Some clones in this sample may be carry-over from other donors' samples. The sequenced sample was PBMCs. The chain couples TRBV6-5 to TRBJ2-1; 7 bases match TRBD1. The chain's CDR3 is CASRSTGTSYNEQFF. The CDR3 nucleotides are TGTGCCAGCAGGTCGACAGGGACCTCCTACAATGAGCAGTTCTTC.